Sequencing of this TCR beta chain was carried out in a study of technical replicates of blood from several donors. Measured with immunoSEQ multiplex PCR; TCRdb has only the in-frame clones, and not every one. Among roughly 85,000 clones, approximately 95% were seen once, and the ten largest hold 0.2% to 0.3%. The CDR3 extends over 15 amino acids. V shed 4 bases, J shed 6 bases, and the junction held 10 bases outside the gene matches. Germline-derived CDR1 and CDR2 are MGHRA and YSYEKL. This chain joins TRBV4-1 and TRBJ2-7; TRBD1 matches 9 bases. Sequencing was carried out using T cells isolated from PBMCs. The TCR comes from a human donor in good health. CDR3 DNA sequence: TGCGCCAGCAGCCCGCCCGGGACAGGGACTTCCGAGCAGTACTTC. Translated: CASSPPGTGTSEQYF.